Many counts were recorded for the clone carrying this TCR beta chain. Its cognate antigen is unknown. V lost 4 bases to trimming and J lost 3 bases; unmatched junction nucleotides: 13. Germline assignment: CDR1 SGHDN and CDR2 FVKESK. There are 17 residues in the CDR3. These data belong to a study of neurological immune-mediated disorders. Study-wide findings and caveats: Among expanded clones, no CDR3 amino acid sequences were shared across subjects, a pattern suggesting private repertoires in all groups.

The cDNA was generated through 5'RACE incorporating 10-nucleotide random UMIs. Over 190 million TCR-beta sequences (from 15-18 subjects) were yielded by each sequencing run. From the 5' RACE reads, TCRdb called clonotypes with MiXCR, one entry per CDR3 protein. The sample lists about 90,000 distinct CDR3 sequences; over 10% were seen once. This sample's time point: longitudinal time-point 2. The unsorted libraries had their origin in 2 million PBMCs stored at -80 C. The TCR originated in a female donor with HTLV-1-associated myelopathy (HAM/TSP). The chain employs TRBV14 and TRBJ2-5; 8 positions match TRBD2. Sequenced: PBMCs. The CDR3 region has the DNA TGTGCCAGCAGCCCCTTCTATATAGCGGGGAACGAAGAGACCCAGTACTTC. Its translation: CASSPFYIAGNEETQYF.